A selection of T cell receptor beta chains follows, all from one sample in a study of human T cells and chemical hapten exposure. TCRdb re-derived calls from the RACE reads in MiXCR, one entry per CDR3 protein. Among 85,000 to 100,000 distinct CDR3 sequences listed, roughly 27% were seen once. The input for sequencing was whole blood, taken in connection with sensitization to the hapten diphenylcyclopropenone (DPC). Receptors were obtained from a man aged 35-49 years with alopecia areata. Some clones in this sample may be carry-over from other donors' samples. The CDR3 runs from the conserved cysteine through the conserved F or W. Fields, in order: CDR3 protein, CDR3 DNA, V gene, J gene, D gene, clone size. D genes are given only for firm matches. Only some rows state a clone size, as once, few, many or a class for expanded clones.

CDR3 protein: CASSFASDRTVANTGELFF
CDR3 DNA: TGTGCCAGCAGTTTCGCCTCCGATCGGACCGTCGCGAACACCGGGGAGCTGTTTTTT
V gene: TRBV6-2/TRBV6-3
J gene: TRBJ2-2
D gene: -
clone size: few

CDR3 protein: CSANLDRDGEQFF
CDR3 DNA: TGCAGTGCTAACCTGGACAGGGATGGAGAGCAGTTCTTC
V gene: TRBV20-1
J gene: TRBJ2-1
D gene: TRBD1
clone size: few

CDR3 protein: CASSLVQNSPLHF
CDR3 DNA: TGTGCCAGCAGTTTAGTGCAAAATTCACCCCTCCACTTT
V gene: TRBV27
J gene: TRBJ1-6
D gene: -
clone size: few

CDR3 protein: CASSSPRPGPWEETQYF
CDR3 DNA: TGTGCCAGCAGCTCACCGAGGCCGGGTCCCTGGGAGGAGACCCAGTACTTC
V gene: TRBV7-9
J gene: TRBJ2-5
D gene: -
clone size: -

CDR3 protein: CASSPGRSADTQYF
CDR3 DNA: TGTGCCAGCAGCCCCGGACGGTCTGCAGATACGCAGTATTTT
V gene: TRBV6-6
J gene: TRBJ2-3
D gene: -
clone size: few

CDR3 protein: CASSLAGQGVNQPQHF
CDR3 DNA: TGTGCCAGCAGCTTAGCGGGACAGGGGGTTAATCAGCCCCAGCATTTT
V gene: TRBV7-2
J gene: TRBJ1-5
D gene: TRBD1
clone size: -

CDR3 protein: CASSLLAGKHEQFF
CDR3 DNA: TGTGCCAGCAGTCTACTAGCGGGAAAACATGAGCAGTTCTTC
V gene: TRBV2
J gene: TRBJ2-1
D gene: TRBD2
clone size: -

CDR3 protein: CASSYGSGRSGYTF
CDR3 DNA: TGTGCCAGCAGTTACGGGAGCGGGCGATCTGGCTACACCTTC
V gene: TRBV6-6
J gene: TRBJ1-2
D gene: -
clone size: -

CDR3 protein: CSARGQGQAFPNYGYTF
CDR3 DNA: TGCAGTGCTAGAGGACAAGGACAGGCCTTTCCTAACTATGGCTACACCTTC
V gene: TRBV20-1
J gene: TRBJ1-2
D gene: TRBD1
clone size: few

CDR3 protein: CASSQDPENEQFF
CDR3 DNA: TGTGCCAGCAGCCAAGACCCTGAAAATGAGCAGTTCTTC
V gene: TRBV3-1
J gene: TRBJ2-1
D gene: -
clone size: -

CDR3 protein: CSARTPLGRRETQYF
CDR3 DNA: TGCAGTGCTAGAACCCCCTTGGGGAGGCGAGAGACCCAGTACTTC
V gene: TRBV20-1
J gene: TRBJ2-5
D gene: -
clone size: -

CDR3 protein: CASKGHSNEKLFF
CDR3 DNA: TGTGCCAGCAAAGGGCATTCTAATGAAAAACTGTTTTTT
V gene: TRBV2
J gene: TRBJ1-4
D gene: -
clone size: -

CDR3 protein: CASSLQVRTDTGELFF
CDR3 DNA: TGTGCCAGCAGCTTGCAAGTAAGGACAGACACCGGGGAGCTGTTTTTT
V gene: TRBV7-2
J gene: TRBJ2-2
D gene: -
clone size: -

CDR3 protein: CSASGPNRANVLTF
CDR3 DNA: TGCAGTGCCTCTGGCCCCAACAGGGCCAACGTCCTGACTTTC
V gene: TRBV20-1
J gene: TRBJ2-6
D gene: -
clone size: few

CDR3 protein: CASTRDTTVGEQYF
CDR3 DNA: TGTGCCAGCACCCGGGACACTACGGTTGGGGAGCAGTACTTC
V gene: TRBV7-9
J gene: TRBJ2-7
D gene: -
clone size: few

CDR3 protein: CSARANYGYTF
CDR3 DNA: TGCAGTGCTAGAGCTAACTATGGCTACACCTTC
V gene: TRBV20-1
J gene: TRBJ1-2
D gene: -
clone size: -

CDR3 protein: CASSDARRTDTQYF
CDR3 DNA: TGTGCCAGCAGTGATGCGAGAAGAACAGATACGCAGTATTTT
V gene: TRBV25-1
J gene: TRBJ2-3
D gene: -
clone size: few

CDR3 protein: CASSLVQLAKNIQYF
CDR3 DNA: TGTGCCAGCAGCTTGGTTCAATTAGCCAAAAACATTCAGTACTTC
V gene: TRBV5-8
J gene: TRBJ2-4
D gene: -
clone size: few

CDR3 protein: CASSGGSRAEKLFF
CDR3 DNA: TGTGCCAGCAGCGGAGGGTCGCGGGCTGAAAAACTGTTTTTT
V gene: TRBV5-5
J gene: TRBJ1-4
D gene: -
clone size: few

CDR3 protein: CASSPPGANTEAFF
CDR3 DNA: TGTGCCAGCTCACCACCGGGGGCGAACACTGAAGCTTTCTTT
V gene: TRBV18
J gene: TRBJ1-1
D gene: -
clone size: -

CDR3 protein: CATSDTRVNSYNEQFF
CDR3 DNA: TGTGCCACCAGTGATACCAGAGTAAACTCCTACAATGAGCAGTTCTTC
V gene: TRBV24-1
J gene: TRBJ2-1
D gene: -
clone size: -

CDR3 protein: CASSLGGGETQYF
CDR3 DNA: TGCGCCAGCAGCTTGGGCGGGGGCGAGACCCAGTACTTC
V gene: TRBV5-1
J gene: TRBJ2-5
D gene: -
clone size: few

CDR3 protein: CASSPTLRLAVYNEQFF
CDR3 DNA: TGTGCCAGCAGCCCGACCCTGAGGCTAGCGGTCTACAATGAGCAGTTCTTC
V gene: TRBV14
J gene: TRBJ2-1
D gene: TRBD2
clone size: -

CDR3 protein: CASSRGTGAQNSPLHF
CDR3 DNA: TGTGCCAGCAGCCGAGGGACAGGGGCTCAAAATTCACCCCTCCACTTT
V gene: TRBV5-4
J gene: TRBJ1-6
D gene: TRBD1
clone size: -

CDR3 protein: CASSEPETGGHEQYF
CDR3 DNA: TGTGCCAGCAGTGAACCTGAGACAGGGGGACACGAGCAGTACTTC
V gene: TRBV6-1
J gene: TRBJ2-7
D gene: TRBD1
clone size: -

CDR3 protein: CSAATGTSGISEQYF
CDR3 DNA: TGCAGTGCAGCTACCGGGACTAGCGGGATCTCCGAGCAGTACTTC
V gene: TRBV20-1
J gene: TRBJ2-7
D gene: TRBD2
clone size: -

CDR3 protein: CASSFRGQGLFEQYF
CDR3 DNA: TGTGCCAGCAGTTTTCGAGGACAGGGGTTGTTCGAGCAGTACTTC
V gene: TRBV12-3/TRBV12-4
J gene: TRBJ2-7
D gene: TRBD1
clone size: -

CDR3 protein: CASSLSGDTDTQYF
CDR3 DNA: TGTGCCAGCAGTTTAAGCGGGGACACAGATACGCAGTATTTT
V gene: TRBV12-3/TRBV12-4
J gene: TRBJ2-3
D gene: TRBD2
clone size: -

CDR3 protein: CASSQALTSGSFNSYEQYF
CDR3 DNA: TGTGCCAGCAGCCAAGCCCTAACTAGCGGGAGTTTCAACTCCTACGAGCAGTACTTC
V gene: TRBV4-2
J gene: TRBJ2-7
D gene: TRBD2
clone size: many

CDR3 protein: CASSYRGRSGSPEQYF
CDR3 DNA: TGTGCCAGCAGTTACCGAGGAAGGAGCGGGAGTCCCGAGCAGTACTTC
V gene: TRBV6-5
J gene: TRBJ2-7
D gene: TRBD2
clone size: many

CDR3 protein: CSAVGDRAHLRIQYF
CDR3 DNA: TGCAGTGCTGTCGGGGACAGGGCCCATTTGCGCATTCAGTACTTC
V gene: TRBV20-1
J gene: TRBJ2-4
D gene: TRBD1
clone size: -

CDR3 protein: CASSDVVAGGPSNEQFF
CDR3 DNA: TGTGCCAGCAGTGATGTGGTAGCGGGAGGGCCAAGCAATGAGCAGTTCTTC
V gene: TRBV2
J gene: TRBJ2-1
D gene: TRBD2
clone size: -

CDR3 protein: CASSLEASGPYNEQFF
CDR3 DNA: TGCGCCAGCAGCTTGGAGGCTAGCGGGCCCTACAATGAGCAGTTCTTC
V gene: TRBV5-1
J gene: TRBJ2-1
D gene: TRBD2
clone size: -

CDR3 protein: CSARDFYNEQFF
CDR3 DNA: TGCAGTGCTAGGGACTTCTACAATGAGCAGTTCTTC
V gene: TRBV20-1
J gene: TRBJ2-1
D gene: -
clone size: -

CDR3 protein: CATSRDVAGATSEQFF
CDR3 DNA: TGTGCCACCAGCAGAGATGTGGCGGGGGCTACAAGTGAGCAGTTCTTC
V gene: TRBV15
J gene: TRBJ2-1
D gene: -
clone size: -

CDR3 protein: CASSQGTGDAYEQYF
CDR3 DNA: TGCGCCAGCAGCCAAGGGACAGGGGACGCCTACGAGCAGTACTTC
V gene: TRBV4-3
J gene: TRBJ2-7
D gene: TRBD1
clone size: few

CDR3 protein: CSASSGSYNEQFF
CDR3 DNA: TGCAGTGCTAGTTCGGGCTCCTACAATGAGCAGTTCTTC
V gene: TRBV20-1
J gene: TRBJ2-1
D gene: -
clone size: few

CDR3 protein: CASSFVPIGTGGITDTQYF
CDR3 DNA: TGTGCCAGCAGCTTCGTTCCCATCGGGACAGGGGGAATCACAGATACGCAGTATTTT
V gene: TRBV7-8
J gene: TRBJ2-3
D gene: TRBD1
clone size: -

CDR3 protein: CASSLQRGLQPQHF
CDR3 DNA: TGTGCCAGCAGCCTCCAGCGGGGCCTTCAGCCCCAGCATTTT
V gene: TRBV28
J gene: TRBJ1-5
D gene: -
clone size: -

CDR3 protein: CSARADRESLFSPLHF
CDR3 DNA: TGCAGTGCTAGAGCTGATCGGGAATCCCTTTTTTCACCCCTCCACTTT
V gene: TRBV20-1
J gene: TRBJ1-6
D gene: -
clone size: few

CDR3 protein: CASSVDRGRVNEAFF
CDR3 DNA: TGTGCCAGCAGCGTCGACAGGGGGCGGGTGAATGAAGCTTTCTTT
V gene: TRBV11-1
J gene: TRBJ1-1
D gene: TRBD1
clone size: -

CDR3 protein: CASQPSGQGGNTEAFF
CDR3 DNA: TGTGCCAGCCAACCTTCGGGACAGGGGGGAAACACTGAAGCTTTCTTT
V gene: TRBV27
J gene: TRBJ1-1
D gene: TRBD1
clone size: few

CDR3 protein: CASSYVQGTYNEQFF
CDR3 DNA: TGTGCCAGCAGTTACGTACAGGGGACCTACAATGAGCAGTTCTTC
V gene: TRBV6-6
J gene: TRBJ2-1
D gene: TRBD1
clone size: few

CDR3 protein: CASRVAGSYNEQFF
CDR3 DNA: TGTGCCAGCAGGGTAGCGGGCTCCTACAATGAGCAGTTCTTC
V gene: TRBV2
J gene: TRBJ2-1
D gene: TRBD2
clone size: -

CDR3 protein: CASSLNPGSITDTQYF
CDR3 DNA: TGCGCCAGCAGCTTGAATCCCGGATCAATCACAGATACGCAGTATTTT
V gene: TRBV5-1
J gene: TRBJ2-3
D gene: -
clone size: -

CDR3 protein: CAWSVSASSGNTIYF
CDR3 DNA: TGTGCCTGGAGTGTATCCGCGAGCTCTGGAAACACCATATATTTT
V gene: TRBV30
J gene: TRBJ1-3
D gene: -
clone size: few

CDR3 protein: CASRPRDTNTGELFF
CDR3 DNA: TGTGCCAGCAGACCCAGGGACACTAACACCGGGGAGCTGTTTTTT
V gene: TRBV6-2/TRBV6-3
J gene: TRBJ2-2
D gene: -
clone size: -

CDR3 protein: CSASGSSYNSPLHF
CDR3 DNA: TGCAGTGCTAGTGGAAGCTCCTATAATTCACCCCTCCACTTT
V gene: TRBV20-1
J gene: TRBJ1-6
D gene: -
clone size: -

CDR3 protein: CASSPTWWLAGGTDTQYF
CDR3 DNA: TGTGCCAGCAGCCCTACTTGGTGGCTAGCGGGTGGAACAGATACGCAGTATTTT
V gene: TRBV9
J gene: TRBJ2-3
D gene: TRBD2
clone size: few

CDR3 protein: CASSYGGRLTTNEKLFF
CDR3 DNA: TGTGCCAGCAGTTACGGGGGCAGGCTGACAACTAATGAAAAACTGTTTTTT
V gene: TRBV6-6
J gene: TRBJ1-4
D gene: -
clone size: -

CDR3 protein: CATSEGAANTGELFF
CDR3 DNA: TGTGCCACCAGTGAAGGGGCCGCGAACACCGGGGAGCTGTTTTTT
V gene: TRBV24-1
J gene: TRBJ2-2
D gene: -
clone size: few

CDR3 protein: CASSRVGAVPTTNEKLFF
CDR3 DNA: TGTGCCAGCAGTCGGGTCGGTGCGGTCCCCACAACTAATGAAAAACTGTTTTTT
V gene: TRBV6-5
J gene: TRBJ1-4
D gene: -
clone size: -

CDR3 protein: CASTSGTSGSSGQYF
CDR3 DNA: TGTGCCAGCACCTCCGGGACTAGCGGGAGTTCGGGGCAGTACTTC
V gene: TRBV2
J gene: TRBJ2-7
D gene: TRBD2
clone size: once

CDR3 protein: CASSSGQGGGTEAFF
CDR3 DNA: TGTGCCAGCAGCTCCGGACAGGGGGGAGGAACTGAAGCTTTCTTT
V gene: TRBV7-2
J gene: TRBJ1-1
D gene: TRBD1
clone size: few

CDR3 protein: CSGKSSDTQYF
CDR3 DNA: TGCAGTGGCAAGAGTTCCGATACGCAGTATTTT
V gene: TRBV20-1
J gene: TRBJ2-3
D gene: -
clone size: -

CDR3 protein: CSVPGTGGSTGELFF
CDR3 DNA: TGCAGCGTCCCTGGGACAGGGGGTAGCACCGGGGAGCTGTTTTTT
V gene: TRBV29-1
J gene: TRBJ2-2
D gene: TRBD1
clone size: -

CDR3 protein: CASRAHISGSETQYF
CDR3 DNA: TGTGCCAGCAGGGCCCATATTAGCGGGAGTGAGACCCAGTACTTC
V gene: TRBV2
J gene: TRBJ2-5
D gene: TRBD2
clone size: -